Given below is one T cell receptor (beta chain) in context. The target antigen is unknown. The germline V and J ends were trimmed by 2 bases and 1 base, with 9 bases remaining between them. Germline V gene data show CDR1 as SGHTA and CDR2 as FQGNSA. CDR3 length: 15 amino acids. TCRdb re-analysed the reads in MiXCR, keeping a single row per CDR3 protein. The sample yields about 400,000 distinct CDR3 sequences, about a third seen once. This entry is derived from a study of T cell repertoires in cytomegalovirus infection. About the research overall: Alongside well-studied HLA-B-restricted CMV epitopes, recently identified HLA-C-restricted CMV epitopes were also used.

Study findings and constraints: Dominating the ex vivo response were HLA-C-restricted CMV-specific TCR beta clonotypes. The cumulative frequency of public TCR beta families distinguished individuals who carried CMV together with the relevant HLA.

This receptor was identified in a human donor in good health (CMV status not recorded). Some clones in this sample may be carry-over from other donors' samples. Material: cultured PBMCs, obtained from culture after CMV antigen stimulation. The rearrangement joins TRBV7-2 to TRBJ2-1; D remains unclear. CDR3: CASSLRARSYNEQFF. The CDR3 nucleotides read TGTGCCAGCAGCTTACGTGCGAGGTCCTACAATGAGCAGTTCTTC.